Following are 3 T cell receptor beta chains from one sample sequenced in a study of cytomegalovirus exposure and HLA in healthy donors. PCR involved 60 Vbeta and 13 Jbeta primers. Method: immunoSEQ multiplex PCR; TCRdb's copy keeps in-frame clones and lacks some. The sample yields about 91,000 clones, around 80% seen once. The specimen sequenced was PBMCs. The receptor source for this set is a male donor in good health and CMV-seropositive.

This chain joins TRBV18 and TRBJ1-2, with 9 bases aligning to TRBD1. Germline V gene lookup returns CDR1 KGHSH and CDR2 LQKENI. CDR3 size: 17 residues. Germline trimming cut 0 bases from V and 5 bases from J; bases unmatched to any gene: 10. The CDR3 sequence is CASSPPGRGQGQYGYTF. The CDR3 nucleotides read TGTGCCAGCTCACCACCAGGACGGGGACAGGGACAGTATGGCTACACCTTC.

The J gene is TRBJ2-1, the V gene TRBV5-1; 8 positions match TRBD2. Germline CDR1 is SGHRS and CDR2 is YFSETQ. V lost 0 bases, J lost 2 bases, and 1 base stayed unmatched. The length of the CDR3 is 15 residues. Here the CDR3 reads CASSLAGGAYNEQFF. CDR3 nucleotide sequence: TGCGCCAGCAGCTTGGCCGGGGGGGCCTACAATGAGCAGTTCTTC. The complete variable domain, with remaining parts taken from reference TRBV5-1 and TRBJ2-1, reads KAGVTQTPRYLIKTRGQQVTLSCSPISGHRSVSWYQQTPGQGLQFLFEYFSETQRNKGNFPGRFSGRQFSNSRSEMNVSTLELGDSALYLCASSLAGGAYNEQFFGPGTRLTVL.

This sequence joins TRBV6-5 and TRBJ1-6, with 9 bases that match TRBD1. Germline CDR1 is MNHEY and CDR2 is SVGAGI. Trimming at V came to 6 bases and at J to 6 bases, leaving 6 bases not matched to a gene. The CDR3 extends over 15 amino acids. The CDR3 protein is CASRVRTGANSPLHF. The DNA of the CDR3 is TGTGCCAGCAGAGTCCGGACAGGGGCTAATTCACCCCTCCACTTT.